The 12 T cell receptor beta chains presented below share a single source sample, sequenced in a study of technical replicates of blood from a few donors. The protocol was immunoSEQ multiplex PCR, while the TCRdb copy is restricted to in-frame clones and leaves out a portion. Here the sample spans almost 70,000 clones, almost 95% being singletons. Material for sequencing was T cells isolated from PBMCs. The receptors shown here come from a human donor in good health.

The chain is built from TRBV2 and TRBJ2-2; TRBD2 is a possible D gene (7 bases). Looked up from germline, CDR1 is SNHLY and CDR2 is FYNNEI. The V and J ends lost 2 bases and 7 bases respectively, with 20 bases between them. The length of the CDR3 is 17 residues. CDR3 nucleotides: TGTGCCAGCAGTGAATGGATAAGGGGGGGGCGGAACGGGGAGCTGTTTTTT. Translation: CASSEWIRGGRNGELFF.

The chain employs TRBV2 and TRBJ1-1, with D tentatively TRBD1 (5 bases). CDR1 is SNHLY and CDR2 is FYNNEI in the germline V gene. This CDR3 has 13 amino acids. V was cut by 6 bases and J by 1 base, with 9 bases left in between. In nucleotides, the CDR3 is TGTGCCAGCAGGCAAGACAGGAACACTGAAGCTTTCTTT. Its protein is CASRQDRNTEAFF.

The genes are TRBV2 and TRBJ2-2; the D is unclear. This CDR3 has 12 amino acids. V was trimmed by 2 bases and J by 15 bases, leaving 13 bases between them. Germline CDR1 is SNHLY and CDR2 is FYNNEI. CDR3 bases: TGTGCCAGCAGTGAATCCGGAGAAGTGGTGTTTTTT. Its translation is CASSESGEVVFF. The full variable domain, rest sourced from reference TRBV2 and TRBJ2-2, is EPEVTQTPSHQVTQMGQEVILRCVPISNHLYFYWYRQILGQKVEFLVSFYNNEISEKSEIFDDQFSVERPDGSNFTLKIRSTKLEDSAMYFCASSESGEVVFFGEGSRLTVL.

CDR3 in DNA: TGCGCCAGCAGCCAAGTCCTGACAGTGTCGAACACCGGGGAGCTGTTTTTT. Translated: CASSQVLTVSNTGELFF. The chain recombines TRBV4-3 with TRBJ2-2; possible D gene TRBD1, 5 bases. The V and J ends lost 1 base and 0 bases respectively, with 12 bases between them. The CDR3 has 17 amino acids. Germline lookup yields CDR1 LGHNA and CDR2 YSLEER.

The chain combines TRBV18 with TRBJ2-3; 10 bases fit TRBD2. Trimming took 0 bases from V and 6 from J; bases not matched to a gene: 3. This CDR3 is built from 15 residues. Germline CDR1 and CDR2: KGHSH and LQKENI. CDR3 sequence: CASSPPGAGGDTQYF. CDR3 DNA: TGTGCCAGCTCACCACCCGGAGCGGGGGGGGATACGCAGTATTTT.

The chain joins TRBV11-3 to TRBJ2-7; D remains unclear. The CDR3 sequence is 14 residues long. The V end was cut by 1 base, the J end by 0 bases, with 7 bases between. CDR1 SGHNT and CDR2 YENEEA come from the germline V gene. The CDR3 DNA follows: TGTGCCAGCAGCTTAGGAGGCAGCTCCTACGAGCAGTACTTC. Amino acids: CASSLGGSSYEQYF.

This chain connects TRBV27 to TRBJ2-1, with 9 bases fitting TRBD1. The CDR3 totals 15 residues. Germline CDR1 MNHEY, CDR2 SMNVEV (reference sequence). The V gene end was trimmed by 7 bases and the J gene end by 6 bases; junction bases not matched to a gene: 10. The CDR3 here is CASTITGGDFNEQFF. CDR3 DNA: TGTGCCAGCACCATTACAGGGGGCGACTTCAATGAGCAGTTCTTC.

The chain recombines TRBV5-1 with TRBJ2-1; D might be TRBD2 (5 bases). CDR1 and CDR2 from the germline V gene are SGHRS and YFSETQ. CDR3 length: 13 residues. The V gene lost 0 bases and the J gene lost 8 bases, with 9 bases spanning the gap. In nucleotides, the CDR3 is TGCGCCAGCAGCTTGGCCGGGGTCCATGAGCAGTTCTTC. It translates to CASSLAGVHEQFF. The variable domain in full, with the rest retrieved from reference TRBV5-1 and TRBJ2-1, is KAGVTQTPRYLIKTRGQQVTLSCSPISGHRSVSWYQQTPGQGLQFLFEYFSETQRNKGNFPGRFSGRQFSNSRSEMNVSTLELGDSALYLCASSLAGVHEQFFGPGTRLTVL.

CDR3 loop: CASSLARFYEQYF. CDR3 DNA sequence: TGTGCCAGCAGTTTGGCTAGGTTCTACGAGCAGTACTTC. The chain has TRBV28 and TRBJ2-7; D is unclear. CDR3 length: 13 amino acids. CDR1 and CDR2 (germline): MDHEN, SYDVKM. Trimming removed 3 bases from V and 3 bases from J, with 9 bases in between.

The gene calls are TRBV2 and TRBJ2-3; tentative D call: TRBD2 (7 bases). Deletions cut 8 bases from V and 6 bases from J, with 15 bases between. CDR3 length equals 13 residues. Germline CDR1 is SNHLY and CDR2 is FYNNEI. CDR3 residues: CASPRGRGDTQYF. The CDR3 coding sequence is TGTGCCAGCCCGAGGGGGAGGGGTGATACGCAGTATTTT.

The gene calls are TRBV7-2 and TRBJ2-1; tentatively, D is TRBD1 (6 bases). Trimming stripped 5 bases from V and 6 bases from J, with 11 bases between. The germline V gene has CDR1 SGHTA and CDR2 FQGNSA. This CDR3 region has 13 residues. The CDR3 region is CASSVFRGNEQFF. The DNA of the CDR3 is TGTGCCAGCAGCGTTTTCAGGGGCAATGAGCAGTTCTTC.

Here the CDR3 reads CASSVKPEGSEKLFF. CDR3 DNA sequence: TGTGCCAGCAGCGTAAAACCCGAAGGGAGTGAAAAACTGTTTTTT. The chain couples TRBV9 to TRBJ1-4; D gene ambiguous. Germline V CDR1 and CDR2: SGDLS, YYNGEE. This CDR3 region has 15 residues. Trimming cost V 1 base and J 7 bases, with 14 bases left between them.